This T cell receptor (beta chain) was sequenced during a study of shared clonotypes between healthy human individuals. Looking at the study overall: The plates for each donor numbered three CD4 naive, three CD4 memory, two CD8 naive and one CD8 memory.

This clone was seen a single time. Clones were sequenced by immunoSEQ multiplex PCR, and TCRdb holds only the in-frame ones, with some missing. The sample carries approximately 940,000 clones, approximately 80% recorded once. V lost 2 bases, J lost 0 bases, and 8 bases lay in between. Germline lookup yields CDR1 GTSNPN and CDR2 SVGIG (reference sequence). This CDR3 comprises 15 residues. Sequenced sample: memory CD4+ T cells sorted from blood. Specified subset: CD45RA-negative fraction. The chain uses TRBV30 and TRBJ2-6; D possibly uses TRBD1 or TRBD2 (5 bases each). This sequence was found in a man younger than 35 in good health. The CDR3 nucleotides are TGTGCCTGGAGTCCGGGGCGCTCTGGGGCCAACGTCCTGACTTTC. Its translation: CAWSPGRSGANVLTF.